This TCR beta chain was recorded in a study of blood T cell repertoires in COVID-19. Study in general: Sources were T cells, B-cell-depleted T cells, or PBMCs; the material itself was cDNA or gDNA.

As originally analysed: It was from reference gene primer amplification that nucleated cell counts were estimated. Using immunoSEQ multiplex PCR, the repertoire was profiled, and TCRdb retains in-frame clones only, with some absent. D and trimming come from the DNA, and the V and J calls and clone size come from that table. This sample has about 62,000 clones, with around nine tenths found just once. The CDR3 runs to 14 residues. Per the germline V gene, CDR1 is LGHDT and CDR2 is YNNKEL (reference sequence). V was clipped by 3 bases and J by 4 bases; unmatched bases: 3. The origin of this receptor is a human donor in a cohort sampled during active COVID-19. V gene TRBV3-1 (or the pseudogene TRBV3-2) combines with J gene TRBJ1-1; 9 bases match TRBD1. The sequencing input was peripheral blood. CDR3 region: CASSQGGQGTEAFF. The CDR3 bases are TGTGCCAGCAGCCAGGGGGGACAGGGCACTGAAGCTTTCTTT.